Sequencing of this TCR beta chain was carried out in a study of a mutant IDH1 vaccine in newly diagnosed glioma. Study summary: Vaccination was launched 4-6 weeks after radiotherapy alone, or with temozolomide cycles.

A word on this clone: Antigen: not known.

The repertoire was sequenced with immunoSEQ multiplex PCR; TCRdb's copy has only in-frame clones and lacks some. Of fewer than 150,000 clones listed, 90% were seen once; the top ten hold roughly 0.61%. Looked up from germline, CDR1 is KGHSH and CDR2 is LQKENI. The CDR3 is 19 residues long. V was trimmed by 3 bases and J by 6 bases, leaving 27 bases between them. As for time point: week 11, during vaccination. Every vaccination contained 300 ug of the mutant IDH1 20-mer peptide and was paired with topical imiquimod. New IDH1-mutant, ATRX-lost WHO grade 3 or 4 astrocytomas occurred in donors. The receptor was isolated from a woman aged 45-65 years with glioma. Sequencing was performed on PBMCs, taken from a glioma patient whose treatment included an IDH1 peptide vaccine. This rearrangement joins TRBV18 to TRBJ2-1; perhaps TRBD2 as D (5 bases). The DNA of the CDR3 is TGTGCCAGCTCACCTCTTGCGGGTAACACACTAACCGAGTTCAATGAGCAGTTCTTC. Amino acid sequence: CASSPLAGNTLTEFNEQFF.